This entry lists 31 T cell receptor beta chains sequenced from one sample in a study of identical twins. One entry per CDR3 protein results from TCRdb running MiXCR on the 5' RACE reads. There are approximately 1.8 million distinct CDR3 sequences in the sample; less than 40% occur only once, and more than 0.25% lies in the top ten. Source material: cord blood. The receptor source for this set is a newborn girl in good health.

V is TRBV7-9 and J is TRBJ1-6; D is perhaps TRBD1 (6 bases). This CDR3 contains 14 residues. From germline, CDR1 is SEHNR and CDR2 FQNEAQ (reference sequence). Trimming removed 1 base at V and 8 bases at J, with 9 bases between. CDR3 in amino acids: CASSLGQDYSPLHF. The CDR3 nucleotides are TGTGCCAGCAGCTTAGGACAGGACTATTCACCCCTCCACTTT.

The chain links TRBV13 to TRBJ2-1; no clear D. The germline V gene encodes CDR1 PRHDT and CDR2 FYEKMQ (reference sequence). The ends were cut back, 1 base at V and 7 bases at J, with 17 bases in the middle. This CDR3 comprises 16 residues. The CDR3 loop reads CASSLESGYLMNEQFF. In nucleotides, the CDR3 is TGTGCCAGCAGCTTAGAGTCGGGCTACCTTATGAATGAGCAGTTCTTC.

This clonotype was detected only a few times. The chain carries TRBV5-8 and TRBJ2-3; D is undetermined. Germline-derived CDR1 and CDR2 are SGHTS and YDEGEE. CDR3 length equals 13 residues. In nucleotides, the CDR3 is TGTGCGTCACGCCGGCGGCTAACAGATACGCAGTATTTT. This translates into CASRRRLTDTQYF.

V is TRBV28 and J is TRBJ2-5; 9 nucleotides agree with TRBD1. With 5 bases clipped from V and 5 bases from J, the junction kept 12 bases outside the gene matches. This CDR3 has 16 amino acids. Germline V lookup: CDR1 MDHEN, CDR2 SYDVKM. CDR3: CASSLQGASYKETQYF. The CDR3 nucleotides are TGTGCCAGCAGTCTACAGGGGGCAAGTTATAAGGAGACCCAGTACTTC.

The chain recombines TRBV18 with TRBJ1-5; D possibly corresponds to TRBD1 (5 bases). Germline values: CDR1 KGHSH, CDR2 LQKENI. Trimming removed 6 bases at V and 6 bases at J, with 12 bases between. CDR3 length: 13 residues. The CDR3 coding sequence is TGTGCCAGCTCCCCGGCCGGGGGTCAGCCCCAGCATTTT. It yields the protein CASSPAGGQPQHF.

This rearrangement joins TRBV6-6 to TRBJ2-7; 10 bases are a match to TRBD1. The V and J ends lost 5 bases and 1 base, in that order; junction bases with no gene match: 5. The length of the CDR3 is 15 residues. CDR1 MNHNY and CDR2 SVGAGI come from the germline V gene (reference sequence). The CDR3 reads CASSEDRGFSYEQYF. CDR3 coding DNA: TGTGCCAGCAGTGAGGACAGGGGGTTTTCCTACGAGCAGTACTTC.

The table lists this clonotype with a few counts. The CDR3 DNA is TGTGCCAGCACCCGATCGGACCCGACCTACAATGAGCAGTTCTTC. It encodes CASTRSDPTYNEQFF. The genes are TRBV2 and TRBJ2-1; D is uncertain. Trimming stripped 7 bases from V and 2 bases from J, with 15 bases between. CDR3 length: 15 amino acids. Looked up from germline, CDR1 is SNHLY and CDR2 is FYNNEI.

This clonotype has more than one count but fewer than ten. This chain uses TRBV5-1 with TRBJ2-7; no reliable D call. Germline values: CDR1 SGHRS, CDR2 YFSETQ. This CDR3 has 14 amino acids. Trimming removed 1 base at V and 2 bases at J, with 10 bases between. The CDR3 sequence: CASSLSPDTYEQYF. The DNA of the CDR3 is TGCGCCAGCAGCTTGAGTCCTGACACCTACGAGCAGTACTTC.

DNA of the CDR3: TGTGCCAGCAGCCGACCCCAGGGTGGCTACACCTTC. Residues: CASSRPQGGYTF. The genes are TRBV3-1 and TRBJ1-2, with D possibly matching TRBD1 (5 bases). The germline V gene encodes CDR1 LGHDT and CDR2 YNNKEL (reference sequence). The V and J ends lost 4 bases and 7 bases respectively, with 10 bases between them. The CDR3 extends over 12 amino acids.

The chain links TRBV7-2 to TRBJ1-2; D gene ambiguous. Germline CDR1 and CDR2: SGHTA and FQGNSA. The CDR3 runs 13 residues. The V gene lost 2 bases and the J gene lost 3 bases, with 7 bases spanning the gap. CDR3: CASSLYSDYGYTF. As DNA, the CDR3 is TGTGCCAGCAGCTTATACTCCGACTATGGCTACACCTTC.

The V call is TRBV29-1, the J call TRBJ2-7; possibly TRBD2 for D (5 bases). Trimming removed 4 bases from V and 0 bases from J, with 10 bases in between. CDR3 size: 13 residues. Per germline, CDR1 SQVTM and CDR2 ANQGSEA. In nucleotides, the CDR3 is TGCAGCGTTGCCAGGACTTACTCCTACGAGCAGTACTTC. It translates to CSVARTYSYEQYF.

This clonotype was seen more than once but under ten times. CDR3 DNA: TGTGCCAGCAGCGTAGGACAGGCAGATACGCAGTATTTT. This codes for CASSVGQADTQYF. V and J are TRBV9 and TRBJ2-3; maybe TRBD1 (6 bases). This CDR3 region has 13 residues. With 0 bases removed from V and 4 bases from J, the gap between germline ends came to 6 bases. From germline, CDR1 is SGDLS and CDR2 YYNGEE.

The CDR3 is CSARGRGPYNEQFF. The CDR3, as DNA: TGCAGTGCTAGAGGGCGGGGGCCTTACAATGAGCAGTTCTTC. This chain links TRBV20-1 with TRBJ2-1; weak D call: TRBD2 (7 bases). The V end lost 1 base, the J end lost 4 bases, and 11 bases lay between the germline ends. From germline, CDR1 is DFQATT and CDR2 SNEGSKA (reference sequence). The CDR3 sequence is 14 residues long.

As to this clonotype: This may stem from a read error, because a much larger clone lies one nucleotide away. In DNA, the CDR3 is TGTACCAGCAGTGAACGGGGCACTGAAGCTTTCTTT. It is translated as CTSSERGTEAFF. The V gene is TRBV25-1, the J gene TRBJ1-1; D ambiguous. Germline CDR1 and CDR2: MGHDK and SYGVNS. This CDR3 spans 12 amino acids.

The rearrangement links TRBV5-4 to TRBJ2-5; D perhaps matches TRBD2 (6 bases). This CDR3 contains 14 residues. Trimming removed 1 base at V and 3 bases at J, with 10 bases between. Per the germline V gene, CDR1 is SGHNT and CDR2 is YYREEE (reference sequence). For the CDR3, the DNA is TGTGCCAGCAGCTTGAGGCGGGAAGAAGAGACCCAGTACTTC. Protein sequence: CASSLRREEETQYF. Full variable domain (rest looked up from reference TRBV5-4 and TRBJ2-5): ETGVTQSPTHLIKTRGQQVTLRCSSQSGHNTVSWYQQALGQGPQFIFQYYREEENGRGNFPPRFSGLQFPNYSSELNVNALELDDSALYLCASSLRREEETQYFGPGTRLLVL.

This clonotype came up many times. V is TRBV12-3 or TRBV12-4 and J is TRBJ1-2; 8 nucleotides agree with TRBD1. The CDR3 is made up of 12 amino acids. V lost 9 bases to trimming and J lost 4 bases; unmatched junction nucleotides: 4. In DNA, the CDR3 is TGTGCCAGTCGACAGGGGAGCTATGGCTACACCTTC. As protein: CASRQGSYGYTF.

As concerns this clonotype: A much larger clone is a single base away; this may be a read error. This chain links TRBV6-6 with TRBJ1-2; D possibly corresponds to TRBD1 (5 bases). The V end lost 4 bases, the J end lost 6 bases, and 12 bases lay between the germline ends. CDR1 and CDR2 (germline): MNHNY, SVGAGI (reference sequence). CDR3 length: 13 amino acids. In DNA, the CDR3 is TGTGCCAGCAGTTCAAGCGGGGGAGATGGCTACACCTTC. This encodes CASSSSGGDGYTF.

This clonotype came up a few times. The V and J genes are TRBV6-1 and TRBJ1-1; maybe TRBD1 (5 bases). The CDR3 covers 14 residues. Trimming took 4 bases from V and 0 from J, leaving 9 bases between them. CDR1 is MNHNS and CDR2 is SASEGT in the germline V gene. The DNA for the CDR3 is TGTGCCAGCAGTGTGCAGGGACTGAACACTGAAGCTTTCTTT. Translated: CASSVQGLNTEAFF.

This clonotype showed up just a few times. The chain carries TRBV20-1 and TRBJ1-2, with D perhaps matching TRBD1 (5 bases). V was trimmed by 6 bases and J by 5 bases, leaving 16 bases between them. The CDR3 contains 13 residues. From germline, CDR1 is DFQATT and CDR2 SNEGSKA (reference sequence). CDR3 DNA sequence: TGCAGTGCACTCCAAAGGGGCCCGTATGGCTACACCTTC. This encodes CSALQRGPYGYTF.

This clonotype was detected only a few times. J is TRBJ2-1 and V is TRBV9; TRBD1 matches at 10 bases. The CDR3 is 15 residues long. Unmatched junction bases numbered 5, after V lost 3 bases and J lost 5 bases. Germline V gene sequence: CDR1 SGDLS, CDR2 YYNGEE. The CDR3 nucleotides read TGTGCCAGCAGCGCTAGACAGGGGGCGAACAATGAGCAGTTCTTC. Its protein is CASSARQGANNEQFF.

This clonotype was seen more than once but under ten times. The J gene is TRBJ2-4, the V gene TRBV15; a possible D gene is TRBD1 (5 bases). The CDR3 contains 15 residues. Trimming cost V 0 bases and J 8 bases, with 14 bases left between them. Germline V CDR1 and CDR2: LNHNV, YYDKDF (reference sequence). CDR3 residues: CATSRDGPGMDIQYF. Here the CDR3 DNA reads TGTGCCACCAGCAGAGATGGTCCAGGGATGGACATTCAGTACTTC.

CDR3 region: CAGSLHLEAEQFF. The CDR3 bases are TGTGCTGGCAGCTTACACCTAGAGGCTGAGCAGTTCTTC. The genes are TRBV7-7 and TRBJ2-1; D remains ambiguous. There are 13 residues in the CDR3. Germline V gene data show CDR1 as SSHAT and CDR2 as FNYEAQ (reference sequence). Based on the CDR3 plus reference TRBV7-7 and TRBJ2-1, the full variable domain is GAGVSQSPRYKVTKRGQDVTLRCDPISSHATLYWYQQALGQGPEFLTYFNYEAQPDKSGLPSDRFSAERPEGSISTLTIQRTEQRDSAMYRCAGSLHLEAEQFFGPGTRLTVL.

This chain joins TRBV9 and TRBJ2-1, with 9 bases lining up with TRBD2. J was trimmed by 7 bases and V by 0 bases; bases with no gene match: 14. Per germline, CDR1 SGDLS and CDR2 YYNGEE. This CDR3 comprises 18 residues. Here the CDR3 reads CASSVVSHSGGPGNEQFF. The CDR3 bases are TGTGCCAGCAGCGTAGTTTCCCATAGCGGGGGCCCGGGGAATGAGCAGTTCTTC. Combining the CDR3 with reference TRBV9 and TRBJ2-1 gives the whole variable domain DSGVTQTPKHLITATGQRVTLRCSPRSGDLSVYWYQQSLDQGLQFLIQYYNGEERAKGNILERFSAQQFPDLHSELNLSSLELGDSALYFCASSVVSHSGGPGNEQFFGPGTRLTVL.

This chain joins TRBV20-1 and TRBJ1-1; 7 bases are a match to TRBD1. This CDR3 spans 12 amino acids. The germline gives CDR1 DFQATT, CDR2 SNEGSKA (reference sequence). CDR3 nucleotide sequence: TGCGGAAAACAGGGGAGGAACACTGAAGCTTTCTTT. It encodes CGKQGRNTEAFF.

This clonotype was picked up a small number of times. The rearrangement joins TRBV20-1 to TRBJ2-7, with TRBD2 matching 7 bases. Trimming cost V 8 bases and J 5 bases; bases outside gene matches: 15. Germline-derived CDR1 and CDR2 are DFQATT and SNEGSKA (reference sequence). CDR3 length: 14 amino acids. Here the CDR3 reads CSPKRGREVHEQYF. CDR3 bases: TGCAGTCCTAAGCGGGGAAGAGAGGTGCACGAGCAGTACTTC.

This clonotype was found a few times. This rearrangement joins TRBV2 to TRBJ1-2; unclear D gene. Germline CDR1 and CDR2: SNHLY and FYNNEI. There are 13 residues in the CDR3. Trimming left V 1 base short and J 13 bases short, with 16 bases between. The CDR3 reads CASSEGRSPLVTF. CDR3 DNA: TGTGCCAGCAGTGAAGGACGGAGCCCATTGGTCACCTTC. Full variable domain (outside the CDR3, taken from reference TRBV2 and TRBJ1-2): EPEVTQTPSHQVTQMGQEVILRCVPISNHLYFYWYRQILGQKVEFLVSFYNNEISEKSEIFDDQFSVERPDGSNFTLKIRSTKLEDSAMYFCASSEGRSPLVTFGSGTRLTVV.

This clonotype was counted only a few times. The V call is TRBV27, the J call TRBJ2-7; TRBD2 matches at 7 bases. The length of the CDR3 is 15 residues. The junction had 7 bases not matched to a gene; V was cut back by 5 bases and J by 0 bases. CDR1 is MNHEY, CDR2 SMNVEV, per germline (reference sequence). The CDR3 sequence: CASSPKAGTSYEQYF. CDR3 bases: TGTGCCAGCAGTCCTAAAGCGGGAACCTCCTACGAGCAGTACTTC.

The chain links TRBV4-1 to TRBJ2-4, with D maybe TRBD2 (5 bases). The CDR3 runs 17 residues. V gave up 0 bases and J gave up 13 bases, with 25 bases separating them. Germline V lookup: CDR1 MGHRA, CDR2 YSYEKL. CDR3 residues: CASSQEVKREQANEQYF. The DNA of the CDR3 is TGCGCCAGCAGCCAAGAGGTTAAGAGGGAGCAAGCGAATGAGCAGTACTTC.

V is TRBV4-1 and J is TRBJ2-7; D might be TRBD1 or TRBD2, each matching 5 bases. V lost 4 bases to trimming and J lost 3 bases, with 19 bases between them. The germline V gene encodes CDR1 MGHRA and CDR2 YSYEKL. This CDR3 has 16 amino acids. The CDR3 sequence is CASSLGAGVDYYEQYF. The CDR3 coding sequence is TGCGCCAGCAGCCTAGGGGCCGGAGTAGACTACTACGAGCAGTACTTC.

This clonotype was detected many times. The J gene is TRBJ2-5, the V gene TRBV12-3 or TRBV12-4; the D is unclear. The CDR3 sequence is 14 residues long. V lost 2 bases and J lost 5, with 12 bases in between. The CDR3 here is CASSLSSGVETQYF. CDR3 nucleotide sequence: TGTGCCAGCAGTTTAAGTTCTGGGGTGGAGACCCAGTACTTC.

This clonotype was counted between two and nine times. The V gene is TRBV25-1, the J gene TRBJ2-3, with D uncertain. The V end was cut by 3 bases, the J end by 2 bases, with 12 bases between. This CDR3 has 15 amino acids. Germline lookup yields CDR1 MGHDK and CDR2 SYGVNS. CDR3 residues: CASSDLFGLTDTQYF. The CDR3 coding sequence is TGTGCCAGCAGTGACCTCTTTGGGCTCACAGATACGCAGTATTTT.